One and the same sample provided the 25 T cell receptor beta chains below, sequenced in a study of vaccination and CD4 T cells after COVID-19. Treatment meaning: 10-day PBMC culture with coronavirus spike peptide pools or control peptides (ViraFEST assay). The Oncomine TCR Beta short-read assay sequenced DNA from cultured CD4+ T cells. TCRdb re-derived calls from the PCR reads in MiXCR, one entry per CDR3 protein. The data contain some 10,000 distinct CDR3 sequences, around 59% of them singletons. Antigen specificity for these receptors is unknown. The sequencing sample was made of CD4+ T cells from blood, cultured in vitro. The receptors shown here come from a human donor who had recovered from COVID-19.

V is TRBV6-2 or TRBV6-3 and J is TRBJ1-1; D is unclear. Looked up from germline, CDR1 is MNHEY and CDR2 is SVGEGT. The CDR3 loop spans 12 amino acids. The V end was cut by 2 bases, the J end by 5 bases, with 6 bases between. CDR3 amino acids: CASSYGRTEAFF. The CDR3 DNA reads as TGTGCCAGCAGTTACGGGCGGACTGAAGCTTTCTTT.

This clonotype has a single count. V is TRBV6-2 or TRBV6-3 and J is TRBJ1-2; D is unclear. The CDR3 covers 12 residues. In germline, CDR1 is MNHEY, CDR2 SVGEGT. V lost 2 bases and J 8 bases, leaving 9 bases between the germline ends. The chain's CDR3 is CASSYGVGGYTF. Written as DNA, the CDR3 is TGTGCCAGCAGTTACGGAGTCGGGGGCTACACCTTC.

The sample holds a few counts of this clonotype. The chain links TRBV6-2 or TRBV6-3 to TRBJ1-5, with D unresolved. CDR1 and CDR2 from the germline V gene are MNHEY and SVGEGT. With 0 bases removed from V and 4 bases from J, the gap between germline ends came to 7 bases. There are 14 residues in the CDR3. The CDR3 protein is CASSYSNGNQPQHF. Written as DNA, the CDR3 is TGTGCCAGCAGTTACTCGAACGGTAATCAGCCCCAGCATTTT.

The chain has TRBV7-2 and TRBJ1-5; the D gene is possibly TRBD1 (6 bases). This CDR3 has 15 residues. V was pared by 8 bases and J by 1 base, with 15 bases between. From germline, CDR1 is SGHTA and CDR2 FQGNSA. CDR3 in amino acids: CASQAGGASNQPQHF. CDR3 nucleotide sequence: TGTGCCAGCCAGGCGGGGGGGGCAAGCAATCAGCCCCAGCATTTT.

This clonotype appeared once. The V gene is TRBV19, the J gene TRBJ1-1; no firm D call. Trimming shortened V by 2 bases and J by 1 base, and 8 bases separated the two germline ends. CDR1 is LNHDA, CDR2 SQIVND, per germline (reference sequence). The CDR3 spans 14 residues. The CDR3 protein is CASSILAKNTEAFF. The CDR3 nucleotides are TGTGCCAGTAGTATATTGGCTAAGAACACTGAAGCTTTCTTT.

The chain has TRBV6-5 and TRBJ1-1; no firm D call. CDR3 length equals 11 residues. Germline loops: CDR1 MNHEY, CDR2 SVGAGI. The ends were cut back, 4 bases at V and 4 bases at J, with 4 bases in the middle. This CDR3 is CASSLVTEAFF. The CDR3 region has the DNA TGTGCCAGCAGTTTGGTCACTGAAGCTTTCTTT.

The chain combines TRBV7-2 with TRBJ1-1; D perhaps matches TRBD1 (5 bases). The CDR3 loop spans 16 amino acids. Germline loops: CDR1 SGHTA, CDR2 FQGNSA. V lost 2 bases and J lost 7, with 20 bases in between. The CDR3 coding sequence is TGTGCCAGCAGCTTACGTATGGGGGGATCTCCTTTTGAAGCTTTCTTT. It codes for CASSLRMGGSPFEAFF.

CDR3 DNA: TGTGCCAGCAGCCACGATCGACAGGTTTTCGCCTCTGGCTACACCTTC. Translating it yields CASSHDRQVFASGYTF. V is TRBV5-4 and J is TRBJ1-2, with a possible D match to TRBD1 (6 bases). The CDR3 has 16 residues. Per germline, CDR1 SGHNT and CDR2 YYREEE (reference sequence). V was clipped by 4 bases and J by 7 bases, with 23 bases between them.

The chain has TRBV20-1 and TRBJ1-4; TRBD1 aligns across 9 bases. Germline V lookup: CDR1 DFQATT, CDR2 SNEGSKA (reference sequence). This CDR3 has 21 residues. After removal of 5 bases from V and 7 bases from J, the junction contained 29 bases not matched to a gene. As DNA, the CDR3 is TGCAGTGCTTCCGGGACAGGGCAAGTCGGAGGATTGGAAATTCGTCTTGAAAAACTGTTTTTT. Encoded protein: CSASGTGQVGGLEIRLEKLFF.

CDR3 sequence (DNA): TGCAGTGCTTTTCAGGGGAGGGACACTGAAGCTTTCTTT. Residues: CSAFQGRDTEAFF. V usage is TRBV20-1 and J usage is TRBJ1-1; a weak D match, TRBD1 (6 bases). Trimming pared 5 bases from V and 3 bases from J, leaving 13 bases between. The CDR3 sequence is 13 residues long. Germline V CDR1 and CDR2: DFQATT, SNEGSKA (reference sequence).

In this sample, this clonotype turned up a few times. V and J are TRBV20-1 and TRBJ2-3, with 7 bases matching TRBD2. The CDR3 is 11 residues long. J was trimmed by 6 bases and V by 4 bases; bases with no gene match: 1. Germline lookup yields CDR1 DFQATT and CDR2 SNEGSKA (reference sequence). For the CDR3, the DNA is TGCAGTGCTAAACTAGCGGATACGCAGTATTTT. Its protein product is CSAKLADTQYF.

The chain carries TRBV7-2 and TRBJ1-1; D is unclear. This CDR3 contains 15 residues. V lost 5 bases, J lost 6 bases, and 19 bases lay in between. Germline V gives CDR1 SGHTA, CDR2 FQGNSA. The CDR3 region is CASSRNVGTRAEAFF. The DNA for the CDR3 is TGTGCCAGCAGCCGAAACGTGGGTACACGGGCTGAAGCTTTCTTT.

The genes are TRBV20-1 and TRBJ1-6; D might be TRBD1 (6 bases). The CDR3 sequence is 14 residues long. The ends were cut back, 6 bases at V and 8 bases at J, with 17 bases in the middle. The germline CDR1 and CDR2 sequences are DFQATT and SNEGSKA (reference sequence). The CDR3 reads CSANRRGMDSPLHF. The CDR3 coding sequence is TGCAGTGCAAACCGCAGGGGAATGGATTCACCCCTCCACTTT.

This chain uses TRBV7-2 with TRBJ1-1, with D possibly being TRBD1 (6 bases). Germline values: CDR1 SGHTA, CDR2 FQGNSA. CDR3 length equals 15 residues. V lost 3 bases, J lost 2 bases, and 13 bases lay in between. CDR3: CASSLMGRGNTEAFF. CDR3 nucleotide sequence: TGTGCCAGCAGCTTGATGGGCAGGGGAAACACTGAAGCTTTCTTT.

The rearrangement uses TRBV7-2 and TRBJ1-1; 7 bases map to TRBD1. The CDR3 is made up of 14 amino acids. Germline V CDR1 and CDR2: SGHTA, FQGNSA. The junction had 9 bases not matched to a gene; V was cut back by 4 bases and J by 7 bases. CDR3 DNA: TGTGCCAGCAGCTCCAGGACAGGACTGATTGAAGCTTTCTTT. Protein product: CASSSRTGLIEAFF.

The chain carries TRBV6-1 and TRBJ1-4; D gene unclear. Germline V gene sequence: CDR1 MNHNS, CDR2 SASEGT. The CDR3 consists of 15 residues. V lost 4 bases to trimming and J lost 5 bases, with 14 bases between them. The CDR3 nucleotides read TGTGCCAGCAGTGGGCAGACGGGCTCGAATGAAAAACTGTTTTTT. It specifies CASSGQTGSNEKLFF.

The gene calls are TRBV15 and TRBJ2-1, with D perhaps matching TRBD2 (6 bases). Trimming took off 8 bases at V and 4 bases at J, with 15 bases between the two ends. CDR1 and CDR2 (germline): LNHNV, YYDKDF (reference sequence). The CDR3 is made up of 14 amino acids. The CDR3 DNA is TGTGCCACCTCACTCTTTGGGGGGTACAATGAGCAGTTCTTC. It translates to CATSLFGGYNEQFF. Drawing the rest from reference TRBV15 and TRBJ2-1, the complete variable domain is DAMVIQNPRYQVTQFGKPVTLSCSQTLNHNVMYWYQQKSSQAPKLLFHYYDKDFNNEADTPDNFQSRRPNTSFCFLDIRSPGLGDTAMYLCATSLFGGYNEQFFGPGTRLTVL.

This chain links TRBV19 with TRBJ2-2, with a possible D match to TRBD1 (6 bases). CDR1 and CDR2 (germline): LNHDA, SQIVND (reference sequence). This CDR3 has 12 amino acids. Trimming pared 7 bases from V and 13 bases from J, leaving 16 bases between. The CDR3 region is CASTDRPGGLFF. The CDR3 region has the DNA TGTGCCAGTACAGACAGGCCAGGAGGGCTGTTTTTT.

This clonotype appeared a single time. The chain recombines TRBV7-8 with TRBJ1-2; no firm D call. The CDR3 runs 12 residues. V lost 5 bases to trimming and J lost 5 bases, with 9 bases between them. Germline loops: CDR1 SGHVS, CDR2 FQNEAQ. This CDR3 reads CASSPSQYGYTF. The CDR3 DNA reads as TGTGCCAGCAGCCCCAGCCAGTATGGCTACACCTTC.

The sample holds a few counts of this clonotype. The chain employs TRBV11-3 and TRBJ2-1; D unclear. V was clipped by 5 bases and J by 0 bases, with 5 bases between them. The CDR3 is 13 amino acids. CDR1 is SGHNT and CDR2 is YENEEA in the germline V gene. The CDR3 loop reads CASSTSSYNEQFF. In DNA form, the CDR3 reads TGTGCCAGCAGCACCAGCTCCTACAATGAGCAGTTCTTC.

The rearrangement joins TRBV19 to TRBJ2-6; either TRBD1 or TRBD2 may supply D (7 bases each). The CDR3 consists of 17 residues. Per the germline V gene, CDR1 is LNHDA and CDR2 is SQIVND (reference sequence). V lost 5 bases to trimming and J lost 4 bases, with 18 bases between them. CDR3 bases: TGTGCCAGTAGTCCCCTCAGGGGGGGGACGGGGGCCAACGTCCTGACTTTC. Protein sequence: CASSPLRGGTGANVLTF.

This clonotype was counted between two and nine times. V is TRBV5-1 and J is TRBJ2-2; D remains ambiguous. The CDR3 runs to 14 residues. Germline V CDR1 and CDR2: SGHRS, YFSETQ. The V end was cut by 4 bases, the J end by 1 base, with 8 bases between. CDR3 coding DNA: TGCGCCAGCAGCGTAGGGTTGAACACCGGGGAGCTGTTTTTT. It specifies CASSVGLNTGELFF.

The gene calls are TRBV27 and TRBJ2-2; D is unresolved. Germline CDR1 reads MNHEY; CDR2 reads SMNVEV (reference sequence). V dropped 3 bases and J dropped 3 bases, with 8 bases sitting between them. The CDR3 consists of 14 residues. The CDR3 nucleotides are TGTGCCAGCAGTTTGGCGTCGTACACCGGGGAGCTGTTTTTT. It codes for CASSLASYTGELFF.

The V and J genes are TRBV11-3 and TRBJ2-5; tentatively, D is TRBD2 (6 bases). The V end lost 3 bases, the J end lost 5 bases, and 10 bases lay between the germline ends. CDR1 is SGHNT and CDR2 is YENEEA in the germline V gene. This CDR3 region has 13 residues. The CDR3, as DNA: TGTGCCAGCAGCTTTCTAGCGAGGGAGACCCAGTACTTC. It codes for CASSFLARETQYF. The whole variable domain, filled in from reference TRBV11-3 and TRBJ2-5, reads EAGVVQSPRYKIIEKKQPVAFWCNPISGHNTLYWYLQNLGQGPELLIRYENEEAVDDSQLPKDRFSAERLKGVDSTLKIQPAELGDSAVYLCASSFLARETQYFGPGTRLLVL.

This clonotype has a handful of counts. This chain uses TRBV6-2 or TRBV6-3 with TRBJ2-7, with 7 positions matching TRBD1. The CDR3 has 14 amino acids. Per the germline V gene, CDR1 is MNHEY and CDR2 is SVGEGT. The junction had 3 bases not matched to a gene; V was cut back by 4 bases and J by 0 bases. CDR3 nucleotide sequence: TGTGCCAGCAGTTCAGGGGGTCGCTCCTACGAGCAGTACTTC. This gives the protein CASSSGGRSYEQYF.